A selection of T cell receptor beta chains follows, all from one sample in a study of beta chain features in type 1 diabetes. Some clones are missing from TCRdb's copy, which holds only in-frame ones; the method was immunoSEQ multiplex PCR. This sample yields roughly 170,000 clones, of which about 12% are seen a single time; 0.55% to 0.8% belongs to the top ten. Sample: central memory CD4+ T cells from blood. The receptors come from a woman aged 18-29 years in good health. Each CDR3 is given with its conserved first and last residue. A D gene is named only where the DNA matches it firmly. Rows give clone size only sometimes, using once, few, many, or a class for an expanded clone.

-,TRBV11-3,-,TRBJ2-1,TGTGCCAGCAGCTTTCTGTCCGGGTTAGTCGATGAGCAGTTCTTC,CASSFLSGLVDEQFF
-,TRBV14,-,TRBJ1-2,TGTGCCAGCAGCCAAGATTCCAGAAACTATGGCTACACCTTC,CASSQDSRNYGYTF
few,TRBV15,-,TRBJ1-2,TGTGCCACCAGCAGAGATCGGACCACTAGTGGCTACACCTTC,CATSRDRTTSGYTF
-,TRBV2,-,TRBJ1-5,TGTGCCAGCAAAAGTACCGGGAATCAGCCCCAGCATTTT,CASKSTGNQPQHF
many,TRBV5-1,-,TRBJ2-1,TGCGCCAGCAGCTTGGGAGGAAGCTCCTACAATGAGCAGTTCTTC,CASSLGGSSYNEQFF
-,TRBV30,-,TRBJ1-4,TGTGCCTGGAGTAGAAGGGGTAATGAAAAACTGTTTTTT,CAWSRRGNEKLFF
-,TRBV6-1,-,TRBJ2-5,TGTGCCAGCAGTGACCTCGGAGAGACCCAGTACTTC,CASSDLGETQYF
few,TRBV19,-,TRBJ2-1,TGTGCCAGTAGTATCCCCGACAGCTACAATGAGCAGTTCTTC,CASSIPDSYNEQFF
-,TRBV10-3,-,TRBJ1-5,TGTGCCATCAGTGATTATGGAGGCGTGGGGGCCTATAGCAATCAGCCCCAGCATTTT,CAISDYGGVGAYSNQPQHF
few,TRBV29-1,-,TRBJ1-2,TGCAGCGTTGAACGGCAGGGGAACTATGGCTACACCTTC,CSVERQGNYGYTF
-,TRBV18,TRBD2,TRBJ2-3,TGTGCCAGCTCACCTCAACGACTAGCGGGAGGGCCAGATACGCAGTATTTT,CASSPQRLAGGPDTQYF
few,TRBV2,TRBD1,TRBJ1-2,TGTGCCACCCCCCGACAGGGGGCGGAGGGCTACACCTTC,CATPRQGAEGYTF
few,TRBV29-1,TRBD1,TRBJ2-1,TGCAGCGTTGAAGGCGGACAGGGGGTAGATTTCTTC,CSVEGGQGVDFF
-,TRBV7-6,TRBD2,TRBJ2-7,TGTGCCAGCAGCCTGGGGGCTAGCGGGAGTGGGGAGCAGTACTTC,CASSLGASGSGEQYF
-,TRBV30,-,TRBJ2-7,TGTGCCTGGAGAAGAATAGCGCAGAGCTCCTACGAGCAGTACTTC,CAWRRIAQSSYEQYF
few,TRBV30,-,TRBJ1-1,TGTGCCTGGAATAGCAACATGAACACTGAAGCTTTCTTT,CAWNSNMNTEAFF
few,TRBV18,-,TRBJ2-7,TGTGCCAGCTCACCAGCTGAGGGCGGGGTCGAGCAGTACTTC,CASSPAEGGVEQYF
few,TRBV5-1,TRBD1,TRBJ2-7,TGCGCCAGCAAGACAGGACAGGGGCCCTACGAGCAGTACTTC,CASKTGQGPYEQYF
-,TRBV14,TRBD1,TRBJ1-6,TGTGCCAGCACCGATGGATGGGGACAGAAAAATTCACCCCTCCACTTT,CASTDGWGQKNSPLHF
few,TRBV25-1,-,TRBJ2-5,TGTGCCAGCAGTGACTCCCGACAGTTCCAAGAGACCCAGTACTTC,CASSDSRQFQETQYF
few,TRBV29-1,TRBD2,TRBJ2-1,TGCAGCGTTGCCCGGACTAGCGGCAATGAGCAGTTCTTC,CSVARTSGNEQFF
-,TRBV28,-,TRBJ1-2,TGTGCCAGCAGTTCCAACACGGACTTGGTAGGGTATGGCTACACCTTC,CASSSNTDLVGYGYTF
-,TRBV25-1,-,TRBJ2-4,TGTGCCAGCAGTGAATCTTCGTCCACTTTAGCCAAAAACATTCAGTACTTC,CASSESSSTLAKNIQYF
few,TRBV30,-,TRBJ2-5,TGTGCCTGGAGAAGACTGCGAAAGACCCAGTACTTC,CAWRRLRKTQYF
-,TRBV5-1,-,TRBJ2-5,TGCGCCAGCAGCTCCGGACAGAACCAAGAGACCCAGTACTTC,CASSSGQNQETQYF
few,TRBV29-1,TRBD1,TRBJ2-3,TGCAGCGTTGGCAGGGAAGGGGGCGATACGCAGTATTTT,CSVGREGGDTQYF